This TCR beta chain was captured by sequencing in a study of blood T cell repertoires in COVID-19. As for the study in general: T cells, B-cell-depleted T cells, or PBMCs provided the cDNA or gDNA that served as material.

As handled by the study authors: Cell counts per sample came from amplifying reference gene primers. Sequencing used immunoSEQ multiplex PCR; TCRdb keeps in-frame clones, though not all of them. The DNA was the basis for D and trimming; V, J and clone size are from that table. This sample has fewer than 35,000 clones; roughly 84% occur once, and the top ten carry 13%. J gave up 0 bases and V 1 base, and 3 bases lay outside the gene matches. The CDR3 runs to 16 residues. CDR1 and CDR2 from the germline V gene are SGHVS and FNYEAQ. The chain uses TRBV7-6 and TRBJ2-7, with TRBD2 identical over 10 bases. This clonotype originated in a human donor in a cohort sampled during active COVID-19. The specimen was peripheral blood. This CDR3 is CASSLELAGLSYEQYF. CDR3 DNA: TGTGCCAGCAGCTTAGAACTAGCGGGGCTCTCCTACGAGCAGTACTTC.